This T cell receptor beta chain was identified in a study of OX40 agonist ivuxolimab in advanced cancers. On the study more broadly: Allowance was made for prior anti-PD-1, anti-PD-L1 or anti-CTLA-4 therapy, and approximately 41% had some.

Concerning this clone: Its matching antigen is unknown.

Per germline, CDR1 MNHEY and CDR2 SMNVEV (reference sequence). With 3 bases removed from V and 6 bases from J, the gap between germline ends came to 10 bases. The CDR3 runs to 13 residues. Only in-frame clones appear in the TCRdb table, and some are missing; sequencing was by immunoSEQ multiplex PCR. The table shows more than 10,000 clones, with approximately 78% occurring only once. Whole-study findings and limits: Among T cells, CD8+ cells averaged more expanded clones than CD4+ cells.

Sequenced material: CD4+ or CD8+ T cells sorted from blood, taken in a trial of the OX40 agonist ivuxolimab. This TCR was sampled from an adult with an advanced solid tumor such as melanoma, head and neck, liver or kidney cancer. This chain uses TRBV27 with TRBJ2-3; either TRBD1 or TRBD2 may supply D (5 bases each). This CDR3 reads CASSFHGTDTQYF. In DNA, the CDR3 is TGTGCCAGCAGTTTCCATGGGACGGATACGCAGTATTTT.